What follows are 31 T cell receptor beta chains derived from one specimen sequenced in a study of cytomegalovirus exposure and HLA in healthy donors. PCR used 60 Vbeta primers and 13 Jbeta primers. Clones were read by immunoSEQ multiplex PCR, and TCRdb kept only the in-frame ones, dropping some. The sample yields approximately 79,000 clones, 70% to 85% seen once. Sequencing input: PBMCs. Receptors were obtained from a man in his forties or fifties in good health and CMV-seropositive.

The V gene is TRBV30, the J gene TRBJ2-3, with D hard to call. The germline gives CDR1 GTSNPN, CDR2 SVGIG (reference sequence). Trimming cost V 3 bases and J 2 bases, with 6 bases left between them. The CDR3 is made up of 12 amino acids. DNA for the CDR3: TGTGCCTGGAGGCGGAACACAGATACGCAGTATTTT. Amino acids: CAWRRNTDTQYF.

CDR3 protein: CASSQEVSHRANYGYTF. The CDR3 DNA reads as TGCGCCAGCAGCCAAGAAGTATCGCACAGAGCTAACTATGGCTACACCTTC. This chain connects TRBV4-3 to TRBJ1-2, with D unresolved. The V end was cut by 0 bases, the J end by 0 bases, with 14 bases between. Per germline, CDR1 LGHNA and CDR2 YSLEER. The length of the CDR3 is 17 residues.

V and J are TRBV30 and TRBJ2-1, with TRBD2 matching over 9 bases. The V gene end was trimmed by 0 bases and the J gene end by 0 bases; junction bases not matched to a gene: 9. The CDR3 runs 18 residues. The germline V gene has CDR1 GTSNPN and CDR2 SVGIG (reference sequence). The DNA of the CDR3 is TGTGCCTGGAGTGTAATGCGACTAGCGGTAAGCTCCTACAATGAGCAGTTCTTC. Amino acids: CAWSVMRLAVSSYNEQFF.

J is TRBJ1-1 and V is TRBV7-9; unclear D gene. The CDR3 runs 15 residues. CDR1 SEHNR and CDR2 FQNEAQ come from the germline V gene (reference sequence). Trimming stripped 0 bases from V and 4 bases from J, with 12 bases between. Here the CDR3 DNA reads TGTGCCAGCAGCTTAGCCGTGGGCGTAGTCACTGAAGCTTTCTTT. This gives the protein CASSLAVGVVTEAFF.

A note on this clone: Compared with germline, one end of the junction differs, possibly owing to a read error. This chain uses TRBV28 with TRBJ1-1; 8 bases match TRBD1. Germline lookup yields CDR1 MDHEN and CDR2 SYDVKM. The CDR3 sequence is 14 residues long. CDR3 in DNA: TGTGCCAGCAGCCGCCCCCAGGGGGCGGCAATAGGTACTTTT. Residues: CASSRPQGAAIGTF.

V usage is TRBV29-1 and J usage is TRBJ2-7, with TRBD1 matching over 9 bases. Germline CDR1 reads SQVTM; CDR2 reads ANQGSEA. CDR3 length: 15 amino acids. After removal of 7 bases from V and 7 bases from J, the junction contained 17 bases not matched to a gene. As DNA, the CDR3 is TGCAGCGCCTTAAAACCGGACAGGGGAGTAGGTGAGCAGTACTTC. Protein: CSALKPDRGVGEQYF.

This chain uses TRBV10-3 with TRBJ1-2, with unresolved D. The CDR3 has 13 amino acids. Germline lookup yields CDR1 ENHRY and CDR2 SYGVKD. Deletions cut 3 bases from V and 5 bases from J, with 10 bases between. Written as DNA, the CDR3 is TGTGCCATCAGTGAAAGCAGGTTATATGGCTACACCTTC. Translation gives CAISESRLYGYTF.

The rearrangement uses TRBV9 and TRBJ2-2; 7 nucleotides match TRBD2. J gave up 5 bases and V 0 bases, and 10 bases lay outside the gene matches. This CDR3 spans 17 amino acids. Germline assignment: CDR1 SGDLS and CDR2 YYNGEE. The CDR3 loop reads CASSVGGGSVGTGELFF. CDR3 coding DNA: TGTGCCAGCAGCGTAGGCGGCGGGAGTGTGGGTACCGGGGAGCTGTTTTTT.

The chain carries TRBV4-2 and TRBJ1-1; no clear D. V was trimmed by 0 bases and J by 1 base, leaving 9 bases between them. The germline V gene encodes CDR1 LGHNA and CDR2 YNFKEQ. CDR3 length: 15 amino acids. The chain's CDR3 is CASSQDTQPNTEAFF. The CDR3 DNA reads TGTGCCAGCAGCCAAGACACACAGCCGAACACTGAAGCTTTCTTT.

The chain combines TRBV30 with TRBJ2-5, with D possibly being TRBD1 (5 bases). The better agreement between TRBJ2-7 and the DNA end casts doubt on the J call. There are 15 residues in the CDR3. Germline CDR1 is GTSNPN and CDR2 is SVGIG (reference sequence). The CDR3 spells CAWRVLTAFSYEQYF. In DNA form, the CDR3 reads TGTGCCTGGAGGGTTTTGACAGCGTTCTCCTACGAGCAGTACTTC.

The chain employs TRBV9 and TRBJ2-1; 8 positions agree with TRBD2. The CDR3 has 16 amino acids. Germline CDR1 and CDR2: SGDLS and YYNGEE. V lost 0 bases to trimming and J lost 6 bases; unmatched junction nucleotides: 8. The CDR3 coding sequence is TGTGCCAGCAGCGTAGACATAGCGGGGCTCGGCAATGAGCAGTTCTTC. As protein: CASSVDIAGLGNEQFF.

This chain joins TRBV10-1 and TRBJ2-1, with TRBD1 identical over 7 bases. Germline V gene sequence: CDR1 WNHNN, CDR2 SYGVQD (reference sequence). The CDR3 is 13 amino acids. Losses at the gene ends were 7 bases for V and 7 bases for J; bases not matched to a gene: 7. The CDR3 sequence is CASIRGGKNEQFF. CDR3 nucleotides: TGCGCCAGCATTCGAGGGGGCAAGAATGAGCAGTTCTTC.

The rearrangement links TRBV25-1 to TRBJ2-7, with TRBD1 matching over 8 bases. J gave up 2 bases and V 2 bases, and 5 bases lay outside the gene matches. The CDR3 spans 15 residues. Germline CDR1 reads MGHDK; CDR2 reads SYGVNS. Here the CDR3 DNA reads TGTGCCAGCAGTGAACCGGGACAGGTAACCTACGAGCAGTACTTC. It is translated as CASSEPGQVTYEQYF.

The V gene is TRBV11-2, the J gene TRBJ1-2, with TRBD1 matching 8 bases. J lost 8 bases, V lost 2 bases, and 16 bases had no gene match. The length of the CDR3 is 17 residues. Germline V gene lookup returns CDR1 SGHAT and CDR2 FQNNGV. The CDR3 region has the DNA TGTGCCAGCAGCTTAATGGGCAGGGGGCGTTGGTCCGGCGGCTACACCTTC. Translation: CASSLMGRGRWSGGYTF.

This clone was observed many times. The chain combines TRBV2 with TRBJ1-1, with 7 bases that match TRBD1. The CDR3 runs to 14 residues. V shed 3 bases, J shed 7 bases, and the junction held 8 bases outside the gene matches. Germline loops: CDR1 SNHLY, CDR2 FYNNEI. The CDR3 sequence: CASSEVRGLGEAFF. The CDR3 DNA sequence: TGTGCCAGCAGTGAGGTCAGGGGGTTAGGTGAAGCTTTCTTT.

V is TRBV7-6 and J is TRBJ2-7; 10 nucleotides agree with TRBD1. Trimming at V came to 8 bases and at J to 6 bases, leaving 7 bases not matched to a gene. Looked up from germline, CDR1 is SGHVS and CDR2 is FNYEAQ. CDR3 size: 13 residues. The CDR3 bases are TGTGCCAGCTCAGGACAGGGGGGGAGCGAGCAGTACTTC. Translating gives CASSGQGGSEQYF.

The chain has TRBV5-6 and TRBJ2-1, with D uncertain. The CDR3 extends over 13 amino acids. From germline, CDR1 is SGHDT and CDR2 YYEEEE. Trimming pared 0 bases from V and 3 bases from J, leaving 4 bases between. The CDR3 bases are TGTGCCAGCAGCTTGGACTACTACAATGAGCAGTTCTTC. Translation gives CASSLDYYNEQFF.

Only one count was recorded for this clone. The chain couples TRBV6-5 to TRBJ1-2; the D is unclear. Trimming stripped 6 bases from V and 4 bases from J, with 15 bases between. This CDR3 has 14 amino acids. The germline V gene encodes CDR1 MNHEY and CDR2 SVGAGI. The CDR3, as DNA: TGTGCCAGCAGGAGGGTTGGAGGGCTCTATGGCTACACCTTC. Its protein product is CASRRVGGLYGYTF.

The chain couples TRBV27 to TRBJ1-2; no clear D gene. The CDR3 covers 14 residues. Per the germline V gene, CDR1 is MNHEY and CDR2 is SMNVEV (reference sequence). The V and J ends lost 8 bases and 1 base respectively, with 14 bases between them. The CDR3 loop reads CASSSQLGNYGYTF. The CDR3 bases are TGTGCCAGCTCTTCCCAACTTGGTAACTATGGCTACACCTTC.

This clone was detected once. The V and J genes are TRBV11-2 and TRBJ1-6; unclear D gene. This CDR3 spans 15 amino acids. The ends were cut back, 0 bases at V and 2 bases at J, with 5 bases in the middle. Per germline, CDR1 SGHAT and CDR2 FQNNGV. In nucleotides, the CDR3 is TGTGCCAGCAGCTTAGATAGCGCCTATAATTCACCCCTCCACTTT. Its translation: CASSLDSAYNSPLHF.

On this clone itself: Distinct nucleotide sequences in the sample also encode this CDR3. The chain uses TRBV29-1 and TRBJ2-7; 7 bases match TRBD2. This CDR3 comprises 13 residues. Germline CDR1 and CDR2: SQVTM and ANQGSEA. The V gene end was trimmed by 4 bases and the J gene end by 2 bases; junction bases not matched to a gene: 5. CDR3 nucleotide sequence: TGCAGCGTTGCTCCTAGCGGCGCCTACGAGCAGTACTTC. It specifies CSVAPSGAYEQYF.

V gene TRBV2 combines with J gene TRBJ2-1; D possibly corresponds to TRBD1 (5 bases). Trimming left V 6 bases short and J 4 bases short, with 10 bases between. The length of the CDR3 is 13 residues. CDR1 is SNHLY, CDR2 FYNNEI, per germline. The CDR3 protein is CASSFDSYNEQFF. DNA for the CDR3: TGTGCCAGCAGCTTCGACAGTTACAATGAGCAGTTCTTC.

The V call is TRBV7-3, the J call TRBJ2-3; a weak D match, TRBD2 (6 bases). The germline V gene has CDR1 SGHTA and CDR2 FQGTGA. This CDR3 has 14 residues. V was cut by 6 bases and J by 0 bases, with 10 bases left in between. The CDR3 region has the DNA TGTGCCAGCAGTTCGGGGACTAGCACAGATACGCAGTATTTT. This sequence encodes CASSSGTSTDTQYF.

The chain is built from TRBV18 and TRBJ2-7; perhaps TRBD2 as D (5 bases). This CDR3 is built from 13 residues. Germline V gene lookup returns CDR1 KGHSH and CDR2 LQKENI. The V and J ends lost 5 bases and 1 base respectively, with 9 bases between them. CDR3 protein: CASSDPGSYEQYF. The CDR3, as DNA: TGTGCCAGCTCAGATCCGGGGTCCTACGAGCAGTACTTC.

This chain uses TRBV2 with TRBJ2-5, with D hard to call. Germline V gene sequence: CDR1 SNHLY, CDR2 FYNNEI. CDR3 length: 11 amino acids. Deletions cut 6 bases from V and 0 bases from J, with 2 bases between. The CDR3 spells CASSDQETQYF. In DNA form, the CDR3 reads TGTGCCAGCAGCGACCAAGAGACCCAGTACTTC.

The rearrangement uses TRBV5-4 and TRBJ1-2; D is possibly TRBD1 (5 bases). Trimming stripped 5 bases from V and 4 bases from J, with 15 bases between. Germline values: CDR1 SGHNT, CDR2 YYREEE (reference sequence). The CDR3 is made up of 14 amino acids. The CDR3, as DNA: TGTGCCAGCAGACCTGGGGCAGACTTCTATGGCTACACCTTC. It is translated as CASRPGADFYGYTF. Full variable domain (remainder filled in from reference TRBV5-4 and TRBJ1-2): ETGVTQSPTHLIKTRGQQVTLRCSSQSGHNTVSWYQQALGQGPQFIFQYYREEENGRGNFPPRFSGLQFPNYSSELNVNALELDDSALYLCASRPGADFYGYTFGSGTRLTVV.

The gene calls are TRBV15 and TRBJ2-1; 14 nucleotides line up with TRBD2. Germline loops: CDR1 LNHNV, CDR2 YYDKDF (reference sequence). J lost 0 bases, V lost 5 bases, and 6 bases had no gene match. The CDR3 sequence is 18 residues long. DNA for the CDR3: TGTGCCACCAGCCGCGGGACTAGCGGGAGTATCTCCTACAATGAGCAGTTCTTC. Translated: CATSRGTSGSISYNEQFF. Using reference TRBV15 and TRBJ2-1 for the parts outside the CDR3, the full variable domain is DAMVIQNPRYQVTQFGKPVTLSCSQTLNHNVMYWYQQKSSQAPKLLFHYYDKDFNNEADTPDNFQSRRPNTSFCFLDIRSPGLGDTAMYLCATSRGTSGSISYNEQFFGPGTRLTVL.

With respect to this clone: A read error may produce the germline difference seen at one junction end. The chain recombines TRBV29-1 with TRBJ1-2; 7 nucleotides agree with TRBD1. The CDR3 runs 12 residues. CDR1 and CDR2 from the germline V gene are SQVTM and ANQGSEA. For the CDR3, the DNA is TGCAGCGTTGATGTCCCGGGACAGATCCAAAAATTC. It translates to CSVDVPGQIQKF.

This chain connects TRBV7-8 to TRBJ1-1; D gene ambiguous. CDR1 is SGHVS and CDR2 is FQNEAQ in the germline V gene. Deletions cut 5 bases from V and 3 bases from J, with 16 bases between. The CDR3 has 15 amino acids. This CDR3 reads CASSLSAGVDTEAFF. For the CDR3, the DNA is TGTGCCAGCAGCCTTTCAGCGGGTGTGGACACTGAAGCTTTCTTT.

The chain couples TRBV30 to TRBJ2-1; the match to TRBD1 covers 9 bases. This CDR3 has 17 amino acids. The junction had 16 bases not matched to a gene; V was cut back by 3 bases and J by 7 bases. Looked up from germline, CDR1 is GTSNPN and CDR2 is SVGIG (reference sequence). In DNA form, the CDR3 reads TGTGCCTGGAGCCGCCCCCGACAGGGGGGGTCGGGAAATGAGCAGTTCTTC. This gives the protein CAWSRPRQGGSGNEQFF.

This chain joins TRBV4-2 and TRBJ2-7; possible D gene TRBD2, 6 bases. The V end lost 0 bases, the J end lost 1 base, and 10 bases lay between the germline ends. Germline CDR1 LGHNA, CDR2 YNFKEQ. The CDR3 spans 15 residues. CDR3 region: CASSQDRRGSYEQYF. The CDR3 DNA follows: TGTGCCAGCAGCCAAGACAGACGGGGGTCCTACGAGCAGTACTTC.